The clone carrying this T cell receptor (beta chain) was seen only a few times. The antigen is undetermined. CDR3 length equals 12 residues. Germline V gives CDR1 ENHRY, CDR2 SYGVKD. V was clipped by 11 bases and J by 0 bases, with 7 bases between them. This sample stems from a study of cytomegalovirus exposure and HLA in healthy donors. As for the study in general: An earlier analysis found some 120 million unique TCR beta sequences from approximately 190 million T cells. Study results and caveats: Upon later analysis, HLA-associated TCR beta chains proved more clonally expanded than other, equally common chains.

Primers for the PCR totalled 60 Vbeta and 13 Jbeta. Measured with immunoSEQ multiplex PCR; TCRdb has only the in-frame clones, and not every one. In the table there are 310,000 or so clones, around 90% of which are singletons. The chain carries TRBV10-3 and TRBJ1-4; the D is unclear. The TCR sequence derives from a woman aged 18-30 years in good health and CMV-seronegative. The sample comprised PBMCs. In nucleotides, the CDR3 is TGTGCCGTGGCTTCAACTAATGAAAAACTGTTTTTT. This codes for CAVASTNEKLFF.